The sequence of this TCR beta chain was determined in a study of blood T cell repertoires in COVID-19 (dated by TCRdb to 2018 to 2020). Background on the whole study: Collaborator samples came from the United States, Italy and Spain and covered acute and convalescent phases of COVID-19. Nearly every sample came with metadata listing a de-identified subject ID, COVID-19 status, age in years and sex. A freely available public database, intended as a resource for researchers studying the immune response to SARS-CoV-2, is where the repertoires were released. Deeply sampled blood TCRbeta repertoires from subjects exposed to, actively infected with, or recovered from COVID-19 were included in the dataset. The samples were drawn from the first 160 participants of the ongoing ImmuneRACE study and from 1,254 subjects provided by 6 global collaborators. HLA class I and class II types, where available, came from metadata supplied by the sample provider rather than from assay-based typing. The material from the prospective study consisted of cDNA or gDNA derived from T cells, B-cell-depleted T cells, or PBMCs.

Details on this clone: The antigen it binds to is not known. There are no base qualities to consult, and no much larger clone falls within one base.

TCRbeta CDR3 regions were amplified from genomic DNA by means of the immunoSEQ Assay, a bias-controlled multiplex PCR. Per the source publication's procedure: Within the assay, amplification of reference gene primers was used to estimate how many nucleated cells each sample contained. To quantify the absolute abundance of each unique TCRbeta CDR3 rearrangement, sequence reads were collapsed and filtered. For each sample, productive Simpson clonality was calculated by taking the square root of Simpson's diversity index across productive rearrangements. The table was pulled from immuneACCESS by TCRdb, which kept in-frame rearrangements only. Such tables lose some clones; where checked, under half of the loss comes from unresolved V genes, and the rest has no known cause. V and J calls plus clone size are reproduced from that table; the DNA served to infer D and trimming. This sample gives some 50,000 clones in total; approximately 85% of them show up just once. The top ten clonotypes cover more than 13% of the sample.

General study outcomes and caveats: The amount of clinical and demographic metadata varied by source and participant and was provided uncurated.

Its CDR3 holds 12 amino acids, cysteine through phenylalanine. Only the CDR3 DNA is retained, 36 bases long and in frame from the first base. V loses 5 bases, J loses 6 bases, and the germline ends lie 9 bases apart. Looking up the germline V gene yields CDR1 SGHTA and CDR2 FQGTGA. Whole blood was collected in K2EDTA tubes by collaborating institutions according to the institutions' own protocols. For TCRbeta analysis, collaborator samples were shipped as frozen whole blood, as isolated PBMCs, or as DNA extracted from either sample type. This clonotype was obtained from a human donor in a cohort sampled during active COVID-19. Sequenced sample: peripheral blood. Rearrangement joined TRBV7-3 to TRBJ2-3; perhaps TRBD1 is the D gene, with 6 bases matching. The bases read TGTGCCAGCAGCGAGCAGGGGGATACGCAGTATTTT. The encoded protein is CASSEQGDTQYF. Extended through the reference TRBV7-3 and TRBJ2-3 proteins, this CDR3 yields the full variable domain: GAGVSQTPSNKVTEKGKYVELRCDPISGHTALYWYRQSLGQGPEFLIYFQGTGAADDSGLPNDRFFAVRPEGSVSTLKIQRTERGDSAVYLCASSEQGDTQYFGPGTRLTVL.